This TCR beta chain was captured by sequencing in a study of T cell changes during pregnancy in multiple sclerosis. The V and J ends lost 3 bases and 2 bases respectively, with 8 bases between them. The CDR3 runs to 14 residues. Germline values: CDR1 MDHEN, CDR2 SYDVKM. Produced via immunoSEQ multiplex PCR; TCRdb's table is partial and in-frame only. The table includes over 45,000 clones, 90% detected once. This chain connects TRBV28 to TRBJ1-5; the D is unclear. This specimen was peripheral blood, taken in the first trimester of pregnancy. This TCR was sampled from a female donor in good health, enrolled as a control in a pregnancy study. CDR3 sequence reads: CASSLLEGNQPQHF. Here the CDR3 DNA reads TGTGCCAGCAGTTTGCTGGAGGGCAATCAGCCCCAGCATTTT.